Presented here are 27 T cell receptor beta chains from one specimen sequenced in a study of blood T cell repertoires in COVID-19. Clones were sequenced by immunoSEQ multiplex PCR, and TCRdb holds only the in-frame ones, with some missing. The sample has around 30,000 clones, around 90% seen once. Material for sequencing was peripheral blood. These receptors all come from a man aged 70 or older with active or convalescent COVID-19.

The chain employs TRBV2 and TRBJ2-5, with TRBD2 as a possible D gene (5 bases). V was trimmed by 4 bases and J by 5 bases, leaving 17 bases between them. The CDR3 spans 15 residues. CDR1 and CDR2 (germline): SNHLY, FYNNEI. The DNA for the CDR3 is TGTGCCAGCAGTGGCGGAGGAGAGTTGGAGGAGACCCAGTACTTC. It yields the protein CASSGGGELEETQYF.

The chain recombines TRBV5-1 with TRBJ1-4, with a possible D match to TRBD1 (5 bases). V was clipped by 0 bases and J by 8 bases, with 14 bases between them. From germline, CDR1 is SGHRS and CDR2 YFSETQ. CDR3 size: 15 residues. CDR3 residues: CASSLAGPGGEKLFF. In DNA, the CDR3 is TGCGCCAGCAGCTTGGCCGGTCCCGGGGGAGAAAAACTGTTTTTT.

This clone has only one observation. V usage is TRBV7-8 and J usage is TRBJ1-6; 10 bases agree with TRBD1. The CDR3 extends over 16 amino acids. Per germline, CDR1 SGHVS and CDR2 FQNEAQ. V trimming: 0 bases; J trimming: 9 bases; junction bases outside the gene matches: 5. CDR3 nucleotide sequence: TGTGCCAGCAGCTTAGCACGGGGACAGGGGAGTTCACCCCTCCACTTT. Translated, it gives CASSLARGQGSSPLHF. Variable domain in full (rest from reference TRBV7-8 and TRBJ1-6): GAGVSQSPRYKVAKRGQDVALRCDPISGHVSLFWYQQALGQGPEFLTYFQNEAQLDKSGLPSDRFFAERPEGSVSTLKIQRTQQEDSAVYLCASSLARGQGSSPLHFGNGTRLTVT.

This clone was detected a few times. The chain couples TRBV2 to TRBJ2-7, with D possibly TRBD1 on 6 matching bases. CDR1 and CDR2 (germline): SNHLY, FYNNEI. This CDR3 is 13 amino acids long. Trimming took off 4 bases at V and 4 bases at J, with 11 bases between the two ends. The CDR3 bases are TGTGCCAGCAGTGGGACAGAGATATACGAGCAGTACTTC. Residues: CASSGTEIYEQYF. Filled out from reference TRBV2 and TRBJ2-7, the complete variable domain reads EPEVTQTPSHQVTQMGQEVILRCVPISNHLYFYWYRQILGQKVEFLVSFYNNEISEKSEIFDDQFSVERPDGSNFTLKIRSTKLEDSAMYFCASSGTEIYEQYFGPGTRLTVT.

V gene TRBV7-2 combines with J gene TRBJ1-2; D uncertain. Per the germline V gene, CDR1 is SGHTA and CDR2 is FQGNSA. Trimming stripped 3 bases from V and 4 bases from J, with 15 bases between. This CDR3 comprises 15 residues. The CDR3 nucleotides read TGTGCCAGCAGCTTCCTTACGATGAGCCCCTATGGCTACACCTTC. Its translation: CASSFLTMSPYGYTF. Based on the CDR3 plus reference TRBV7-2 and TRBJ1-2, the full variable domain is GAGVSQSPSNKVTEKGKDVELRCDPISGHTALYWYRQSLGQGLEFLIYFQGNSAPDKSGLPSDRFSAERTGGSVSTLTIQRTQQEDSAVYLCASSFLTMSPYGYTFGSGTRLTVV.

The V gene is TRBV7-2, the J gene TRBJ2-2; D gene uncertain. Germline V gene lookup returns CDR1 SGHTA and CDR2 FQGNSA. This CDR3 has 14 amino acids. V lost 2 bases to trimming and J lost 4 bases, with 8 bases between them. CDR3 coding DNA: TGTGCCAGCAGCTTACGAGGAAGCACCGGGGAGCTGTTTTTT. This codes for CASSLRGSTGELFF. Supplemented by reference TRBV7-2 and TRBJ2-2, the full variable domain reads GAGVSQSPSNKVTEKGKDVELRCDPISGHTALYWYRQSLGQGLEFLIYFQGNSAPDKSGLPSDRFSAERTGGSVSTLTIQRTQQEDSAVYLCASSLRGSTGELFFGEGSRLTVL.

This clone has a single count. The rearrangement links TRBV9 to TRBJ1-2; no definite D call. CDR3 length equals 14 residues. Germline assignment: CDR1 SGDLS and CDR2 YYNGEE. V lost 0 bases and J 4 bases, leaving 10 bases between the germline ends. The CDR3 reads CASSVAGGRYGYTF. In DNA form, the CDR3 reads TGTGCCAGCAGCGTAGCCGGAGGTCGCTATGGCTACACCTTC.

The V call is TRBV18, the J call TRBJ2-5, with D unresolved. The V gene's germline CDR1 is KGHSH and CDR2 LQKENI. The CDR3 loop spans 12 amino acids. V was clipped by 0 bases and J by 8 bases, with 7 bases between them. CDR3: CASSPPGDTQYF. CDR3 in DNA: TGTGCCAGCTCACCACCAGGAGACACCCAGTACTTC.

The gene calls are TRBV2 and TRBJ1-1; D not resolved. CDR1 is SNHLY and CDR2 is FYNNEI in the germline V gene. Trimming stripped 4 bases from V and 10 bases from J, with 25 bases between. The CDR3 runs 16 residues. The CDR3 sequence is CASSGFPGKTISGAFF. DNA of the CDR3: TGTGCCAGCAGTGGATTCCCCGGGAAAACGATATCGGGAGCTTTCTTT.

The chain has TRBV5-8 and TRBJ1-6; TRBD1 agrees at 8 bases. The V gene end was trimmed by 4 bases and the J gene end by 8 bases; junction bases not matched to a gene: 8. The CDR3 consists of 15 residues. Germline V lookup: CDR1 SGHTS, CDR2 YDEGEE. The CDR3 region has the DNA TGTGCCAGCAGCGCCGACAGGGGCCGGGATTCACCCCTCCACTTT. Translated: CASSADRGRDSPLHF.

The chain uses TRBV4-3 and TRBJ1-2, with D perhaps TRBD1 (6 bases). Germline V gene lookup returns CDR1 LGHNA and CDR2 YSLEER. V was pared by 0 bases and J by 8 bases, with 13 bases between. The CDR3 runs 14 residues. In DNA form, the CDR3 reads TGCGCCAGCAGCCAAGAGAGCAGGGGTAACGGCTACACCTTC. It codes for CASSQESRGNGYTF.

The chain joins TRBV2 to TRBJ2-1; 12 nucleotides match TRBD2. The germline V gene has CDR1 SNHLY and CDR2 FYNNEI. CDR3 size: 14 residues. Trimming at V came to 2 bases and at J to 10 bases, leaving 3 bases not matched to a gene. The CDR3 reads CASSEWTSGVEQFF. The CDR3 region has the DNA TGTGCCAGCAGTGAATGGACTAGCGGGGTGGAGCAGTTCTTC. The whole variable domain, filled in from reference TRBV2 and TRBJ2-1, reads EPEVTQTPSHQVTQMGQEVILRCVPISNHLYFYWYRQILGQKVEFLVSFYNNEISEKSEIFDDQFSVERPDGSNFTLKIRSTKLEDSAMYFCASSEWTSGVEQFFGPGTRLTVL.

V usage is TRBV11-2 and J usage is TRBJ2-7; 10 nucleotides align to TRBD1. Losses at the gene ends were 5 bases for V and 9 bases for J; bases not matched to a gene: 13. The germline V gene has CDR1 SGHAT and CDR2 FQNNGV. This CDR3 is built from 15 residues. This chain's CDR3 is CASSTGGTGDLVQYF. As DNA, the CDR3 is TGTGCCAGCAGCACTGGGGGGACAGGGGATCTCGTGCAGTACTTC. Full variable domain (outside the CDR3, taken from reference TRBV11-2 and TRBJ2-7): EAGVAQSPRYKIIEKRQSVAFWCNPISGHATLYWYQQILGQGPKLLIQFQNNGVVDDSQLPKDRFSAERLKGVDSTLKIQPAKLEDSAVYLCASSTGGTGDLVQYFGPGTRLTVT.

The chain has TRBV2 and TRBJ1-4; no clear D. The ends were cut back, 7 bases at V and 5 bases at J, with 17 bases in the middle. Per germline, CDR1 SNHLY and CDR2 FYNNEI. The CDR3 is 15 amino acids. The CDR3: CASTGWGAENEKLFF. DNA of the CDR3: TGTGCCAGCACAGGCTGGGGAGCTGAAAATGAAAAACTGTTTTTT.

This chain joins TRBV7-9 and TRBJ2-3; D is perhaps TRBD2 (5 bases). The CDR3 covers 15 residues. CDR1 is SEHNR and CDR2 is FQNEAQ in the germline V gene (reference sequence). Trimming took off 4 bases at V and 2 bases at J, with 13 bases between the two ends. CDR3 DNA sequence: TGTGCCAGCAGCTCCCCTAGCAGGAACACAGATACGCAGTATTTT. It is translated as CASSSPSRNTDTQYF.

V usage is TRBV29-1 and J usage is TRBJ1-2; 10 nucleotides line up with TRBD1. Germline V lookup: CDR1 SQVTM, CDR2 ANQGSEA. The CDR3 is 13 residues long. Trimming took 7 bases from V and 6 from J; bases not matched to a gene: 8. For the CDR3, the DNA is TGCAGCGCCCCAAAAGGACAGGGGGATGGCTACACCTTC. Amino acid sequence: CSAPKGQGDGYTF.

This CDR3 reads CSARQATGELFF. CDR3 sequence (DNA): TGCAGCGCCAGACAGGCCACCGGGGAGCTGTTTTTT. This chain joins TRBV29-1 and TRBJ2-2, with D maybe TRBD1 (6 bases). V was pared by 7 bases and J by 4 bases, with 10 bases between. Looked up from germline, CDR1 is SQVTM and CDR2 is ANQGSEA. The CDR3 is made up of 12 amino acids.

The rearrangement joins TRBV14 to TRBJ1-2, with TRBD1 identical over 7 bases. V dropped 5 bases and J dropped 0; count of bases not matched to a gene: 6. The CDR3 runs 15 residues. Germline CDR1 reads SGHDN; CDR2 reads FVKESK. Here the CDR3 reads CASSEQGPTNYGYTF. CDR3 nucleotide sequence: TGTGCCAGCAGCGAACAGGGGCCTACTAACTATGGCTACACCTTC.

This chain connects TRBV6-1 to TRBJ2-2; D remains ambiguous. CDR3 length: 16 amino acids. Deletions cut 1 base from V and 2 bases from J, with 11 bases between. The germline V gene has CDR1 MNHNS and CDR2 SASEGT. CDR3 nucleotides: TGTGCCAGCAGTGAAGATTGGTCGCGAAACACCGGGGAGCTGTTTTTT. Protein sequence: CASSEDWSRNTGELFF.

The chain couples TRBV6-2 or TRBV6-3 to TRBJ2-1; 14 bases agree with TRBD2. The J segment lost 12 bases and the V segment lost 5 bases, leaving 12 bases of the junction unmatched. CDR3 length: 16 amino acids. Germline V gives CDR1 MNHEY, CDR2 SVGEGT. In DNA, the CDR3 is TGTGCCAGCAGTACCATACCCAAGACTAGCGGGAGGGTGCAGTTCTTC. As protein: CASSTIPKTSGRVQFF.

CDR3 nucleotides: TGTGCCTGGAGCACCGGGACTAGCGGCTACAATGAGCAGTTCTTC. Amino acids: CAWSTGTSGYNEQFF. This chain joins TRBV30 and TRBJ2-1, with 11 bases identical to TRBD2. Germline trimming cut 3 bases from V and 3 bases from J; bases unmatched to any gene: 4. The germline V gene encodes CDR1 GTSNPN and CDR2 SVGIG (reference sequence). CDR3 length equals 15 residues. The full variable domain, its missing parts supplied by reference TRBV30 and TRBJ2-1, is SQTIHQWPATLVQPVGSPLSLECTVEGTSNPNLYWYRQAAGRGLQLLFYSVGIGQISSEVPQNLSASRPQDRQFILSSKKLLLSDSGFYLCAWSTGTSGYNEQFFGPGTRLTVL.

This chain uses TRBV4-1 with TRBJ1-2; D is uncertain. CDR1 MGHRA and CDR2 YSYEKL come from the germline V gene. There are 16 residues in the CDR3. Trimming pared 0 bases from V and 4 bases from J, leaving 15 bases between. The DNA for the CDR3 is TGCGCCAGCAGCCAAGAGTATGAACAGCAGATCTATGGCTACACCTTC. The encoded protein is CASSQEYEQQIYGYTF.

The gene calls are TRBV11-2 and TRBJ2-2; TRBD2 matches at 8 bases. This CDR3 is 16 amino acids long. Germline assignment: CDR1 SGHAT and CDR2 FQNNGV. J lost 1 base, V lost 5 bases, and 6 bases had no gene match. CDR3 region: CASSPRGGMNTGELFF. In DNA form, the CDR3 reads TGTGCCAGCAGCCCCCGGGGGGGTATGAACACCGGGGAGCTGTTTTTT.

V is TRBV4-1 and J is TRBJ2-7, with 11 bases that match TRBD2. Germline V gene data show CDR1 as MGHRA and CDR2 as YSYEKL. Trimming removed 3 bases from V and 3 bases from J; junction bases left unmatched: 10. The CDR3 sequence is 17 residues long. The CDR3 DNA reads as TGCGCCAGCAGCCAGGTTACCGGGACTAGCGGCTTCTACGAGCAGTACTTC. Encoded protein: CASSQVTGTSGFYEQYF.

The chain is built from TRBV2 and TRBJ2-1; 9 bases are a match to TRBD1. Per the germline V gene, CDR1 is SNHLY and CDR2 is FYNNEI. V was clipped by 7 bases and J by 8 bases; unmatched bases: 6. The CDR3 sequence is 13 residues long. DNA for the CDR3: TGTGCCAGCAACAGGGACAGGGAGGATGAGCAGTTCTTC. This translates into CASNRDREDEQFF. The complete variable domain, with remaining parts taken from reference TRBV2 and TRBJ2-1, reads EPEVTQTPSHQVTQMGQEVILRCVPISNHLYFYWYRQILGQKVEFLVSFYNNEISEKSEIFDDQFSVERPDGSNFTLKIRSTKLEDSAMYFCASNRDREDEQFFGPGTRLTVL.

V usage is TRBV27 and J usage is TRBJ2-5, with TRBD1 matching 7 bases. Germline V gives CDR1 MNHEY, CDR2 SMNVEV (reference sequence). The CDR3 is 13 amino acids. Trimming at V came to 4 bases and at J to 5 bases, leaving 4 bases not matched to a gene. CDR3 amino acids: CASSSGTAETQYF. For the CDR3, the DNA is TGTGCCAGCAGTTCCGGGACAGCGGAGACCCAGTACTTC.

The rearrangement joins TRBV6-5 to TRBJ2-1, with 12 bases aligning to TRBD1. Germline V gene sequence: CDR1 MNHEY, CDR2 SVGAGI. The CDR3 is 14 residues long. Trimming took 6 bases from V and 10 from J; bases not matched to a gene: 7. The CDR3 coding sequence is TGTGCCAGCAGGGGGACAGGGGGCCACACCGAGCAGTTCTTC. Residues: CASRGTGGHTEQFF.